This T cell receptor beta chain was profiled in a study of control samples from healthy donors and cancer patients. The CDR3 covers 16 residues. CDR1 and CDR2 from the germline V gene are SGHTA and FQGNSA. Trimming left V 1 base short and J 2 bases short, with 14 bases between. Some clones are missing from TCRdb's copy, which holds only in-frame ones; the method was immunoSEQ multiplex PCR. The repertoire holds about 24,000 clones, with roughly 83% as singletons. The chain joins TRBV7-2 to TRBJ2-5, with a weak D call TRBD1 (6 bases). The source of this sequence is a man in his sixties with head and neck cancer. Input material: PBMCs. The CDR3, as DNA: TGTGCCAGCAGCTTAGGGGGGCAGGGTAGTCAAGAGACCCAGTACTTC. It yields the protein CASSLGGQGSQETQYF.